This is a list of T cell receptor beta chains from one sample in a study of identical twins. TCRdb analysed the 5' RACE reads with MiXCR anew, one entry per CDR3 protein. Seen here are approximately 590,000 distinct CDR3 sequences, roughly 9.5% observed once, and the top ten hold under 3.5%. This sample was shared with a second study, whose subject was yellow fever vaccine responses in identical twins.

Specimen: PBMCs. The origin of the receptors is a woman aged 18-29 years in good health. Each CDR3 is given with its conserved first and last residue. Fields, in order: V gene, D gene, clone size, J gene, CDR3 protein, CDR3 DNA. D genes are given only for firm matches. Size is omitted from some rows. Given values are once, few, many or a class for expanded clones.

v_call: TRBV6-1
d_call: TRBD2
clone_size: -
j_call: TRBJ2-3
cdr3_aa: CASSEALRPGLATDTQYF
cdr3_nt: TGTGCCAGCAGTGAAGCGCTTCGCCCGGGACTAGCCACAGATACGCAGTATTTT

v_call: TRBV4-2
d_call: TRBD2
clone_size: -
j_call: TRBJ2-4
cdr3_aa: CASSQGLAGESNIQYF
cdr3_nt: TGTGCCAGCAGCCAAGGCCTAGCGGGAGAGTCGAACATTCAGTACTTC

v_call: TRBV29-1
d_call: -
clone_size: many
j_call: TRBJ2-5
cdr3_aa: CSVEGRMIQETQYF
cdr3_nt: TGCAGCGTTGAGGGCCGGATGATCCAAGAGACCCAGTACTTC

v_call: TRBV15
d_call: -
clone_size: few
j_call: TRBJ2-4
cdr3_aa: CATSRARLEVAKNIQYF
cdr3_nt: TGTGCCACCAGCAGAGCAAGACTAGAAGTAGCCAAAAACATTCAGTACTTC

v_call: TRBV6-1
d_call: TRBD1
clone_size: few
j_call: TRBJ2-2
cdr3_aa: CASSKGQGLNTGELFF
cdr3_nt: TGTGCCAGCAGTAAGGGACAGGGCCTGAACACCGGGGAGCTGTTTTTT

v_call: TRBV7-9
d_call: -
clone_size: -
j_call: TRBJ2-1
cdr3_aa: CASTLNRGDLYNEQFF
cdr3_nt: TGTGCCAGCACCCTAAACCGCGGAGACCTTTACAATGAGCAGTTCTTC

v_call: TRBV9
d_call: -
clone_size: -
j_call: TRBJ2-1
cdr3_aa: CASSGVGSSYNEQFF
cdr3_nt: TGTGCCAGCAGCGGAGTGGGGAGCTCCTACAATGAGCAGTTCTTC

v_call: TRBV11-2
d_call: -
clone_size: -
j_call: TRBJ2-7
cdr3_aa: CASSLFSSYEQYF
cdr3_nt: TGTGCCAGCAGCTTATTTTCCTCCTACGAGCAGTACTTC

v_call: TRBV11-3
d_call: -
clone_size: few
j_call: TRBJ1-1
cdr3_aa: CASSFNVGVEAFF
cdr3_nt: TGTGCCAGCAGCTTTAACGTAGGCGTTGAAGCTTTCTTT

v_call: TRBV7-2
d_call: -
clone_size: -
j_call: TRBJ1-6
cdr3_aa: CASSSEGEEYSPLHF
cdr3_nt: TGTGCCAGCAGCTCGGAGGGAGAAGAGTATTCACCCCTCCACTTT

v_call: TRBV7-8
d_call: TRBD2
clone_size: many
j_call: TRBJ2-3
cdr3_aa: CASSPTGGAPLMDTQYF
cdr3_nt: TGTGCCAGCAGCCCAACGGGAGGGGCCCCGCTAATGGATACGCAGTATTTT

v_call: TRBV14
d_call: TRBD1
clone_size: few
j_call: TRBJ2-7
cdr3_aa: CASSQDLGVWRTGVPSRNYEQYF
cdr3_nt: TGTGCCAGCAGCCAAGATCTTGGCGTGTGGAGGACAGGGGTTCCCTCTAGGAACTACGAGCAGTACTTC

v_call: TRBV20-1
d_call: -
clone_size: many
j_call: TRBJ2-7
cdr3_aa: CSASWGNSYEQYF
cdr3_nt: TGCAGTGCTAGTTGGGGAAACTCCTACGAGCAGTACTTC

v_call: TRBV29-1
d_call: TRBD1
clone_size: many
j_call: TRBJ1-1
cdr3_aa: CSVQIQTGKVTEAFF
cdr3_nt: TGCAGCGTTCAAATCCAGACAGGGAAGGTAACTGAAGCTTTCTTT

v_call: TRBV5-1
d_call: TRBD2
clone_size: few
j_call: TRBJ2-6
cdr3_aa: CASSAGGGGASGANVLTF
cdr3_nt: TGCGCCAGCAGCGCTGGTGGCGGGGGGGCTTCTGGGGCCAACGTCCTGACTTTC

v_call: TRBV2
d_call: TRBD2
clone_size: many
j_call: TRBJ2-3
cdr3_aa: CATRQGTSGDTQYF
cdr3_nt: TGTGCCACCCGCCAAGGGACTAGCGGAGATACGCAGTATTTT

v_call: TRBV6-2/TRBV6-3
d_call: -
clone_size: many
j_call: TRBJ2-1
cdr3_aa: CASSDYPYNEQFF
cdr3_nt: TGTGCCAGCAGTGACTATCCGTACAATGAGCAGTTCTTC

v_call: TRBV27
d_call: -
clone_size: many
j_call: TRBJ1-2
cdr3_aa: CASSPGLSSFGYTF
cdr3_nt: TGTGCCAGCAGTCCCGGGCTCTCTTCATTTGGCTACACCTTC

v_call: TRBV4-2
d_call: -
clone_size: many
j_call: TRBJ2-7
cdr3_aa: CASSQVVGRYEQYF
cdr3_nt: TGTGCCAGCAGCCAAGTGGTTGGGAGGTACGAGCAGTACTTC